The 15 T cell receptor beta chains below were found in one sample sequenced in a study of blood T cell repertoires in COVID-19. Data came from immunoSEQ multiplex PCR; TCRdb stores just in-frame clones and leaves some out. The top ten clones hold roughly 3.9% of a sample with 90,000 to 150,000 clones, roughly 84% of them seen once. Specimen: peripheral blood. The receptors shown here come from a man aged 55 to 70 with acute or convalescent COVID-19.

This clone showed up just once. The chain links TRBV18 to TRBJ2-5; D possibly corresponds to TRBD2 (5 bases). V shed 4 bases and J shed 4 bases, with 16 bases lying between them. The CDR3 loop spans 15 amino acids. Germline V gene lookup returns CDR1 KGHSH and CDR2 LQKENI. The CDR3 nucleotides are TGTGCCAGCTCACTTATTGTCAGCGGAGGAGAGACCCAGTACTTC. Translated: CASSLIVSGGETQYF. Full variable domain (rest looked up from reference TRBV18 and TRBJ2-5): NAGVMQNPRHLVRRRGQEARLRCSPMKGHSHVYWYRQLPEEGLKFMVYLQKENIIDESGMPKERFSAEFPKEGPSILRIQQVVRGDSAAYFCASSLIVSGGETQYFGPGTRLLVL.

This clone appeared a single time. The chain uses TRBV7-2 and TRBJ2-7; 8 bases align to TRBD2. With V trimmed by 1 base and J by 5 bases, 10 bases remained unmatched. The CDR3 is made up of 16 amino acids. Germline loops: CDR1 SGHTA, CDR2 FQGNSA. The CDR3 reads CASSLGLAGGWDEQYF. The CDR3, as DNA: TGTGCCAGCAGCTTAGGGCTGGCGGGAGGCTGGGACGAGCAGTACTTC.

V is TRBV20-1 and J is TRBJ2-7, with 7 positions matching TRBD2. J gave up 5 bases and V 5 bases, and 3 bases lay outside the gene matches. Germline CDR1 and CDR2: DFQATT and SNEGSKA (reference sequence). The CDR3 extends over 11 amino acids. CDR3 residues: CSAGRGNEQYF. CDR3 nucleotide sequence: TGCAGTGCTGGGAGGGGAAACGAGCAGTACTTC.

This clone was recorded once. The V call is TRBV18, the J call TRBJ2-7; the D gene is possibly TRBD2 (6 bases). V lost 0 bases, J lost 2 bases, and 14 bases lay in between. Germline loops: CDR1 KGHSH, CDR2 LQKENI. The CDR3 consists of 16 residues. The CDR3 DNA follows: TGTGCCAGCTCACCACCGGACGGGAGAGCAACCTACGAGCAGTACTTC. This encodes CASSPPDGRATYEQYF.

The V and J genes are TRBV3-1 (or the pseudogene TRBV3-2) and TRBJ2-7; 12 positions agree with TRBD2. V was pared by 2 bases and J by 6 bases, with 8 bases of the junction left unmatched. Germline loops: CDR1 LGHDT, CDR2 YNNKEL (reference sequence). CDR3 length: 16 amino acids. CDR3 in DNA: TGTGCCAGCAGCCAACCTACTAGCGGGAGGAAGGTCGAGCAGTACTTC. As protein: CASSQPTSGRKVEQYF.

This clone was counted a single time. This sequence joins TRBV5-1 and TRBJ1-1; the D gene is possibly TRBD1 (6 bases). The CDR3 length is 17 residues. Germline V gene lookup returns CDR1 SGHRS and CDR2 YFSETQ. V lost 7 bases and J lost 1, with 23 bases in between. CDR3 sequence: CASLPGQLLTSNTEAFF. CDR3 DNA sequence: TGCGCCAGCCTTCCGGGACAACTATTAACTTCGAACACTGAAGCTTTCTTT.

In this sample, this clone turned up a few times. The CDR3, as DNA: TGTGCCAGCAGCCGCTATGGGACTGGATACAATGAGCAGTTCTTC. Translated: CASSRYGTGYNEQFF. The rearrangement uses TRBV11-1 and TRBJ2-1; a possible D gene is TRBD2 (6 bases). Germline V gene data show CDR1 as SGHAT and CDR2 as FQDESV (reference sequence). The CDR3 has 15 amino acids. V was shortened by 5 bases and J by 4 bases, with 15 bases between the two germline ends.

The chain carries TRBV27 and TRBJ2-7; D perhaps matches TRBD2 (5 bases). CDR3 length equals 14 residues. V was shortened by 5 bases and J by 4 bases, with 15 bases between the two germline ends. Germline V gives CDR1 MNHEY, CDR2 SMNVEV (reference sequence). The CDR3, as DNA: TGTGCCAGCAGTCCCGCTTTACCGGGATACGAGCAGTACTTC. Protein sequence: CASSPALPGYEQYF.

This rearrangement joins TRBV18 to TRBJ1-1, with 9 bases identical to TRBD1. This CDR3 has 17 amino acids. CDR1 KGHSH and CDR2 LQKENI come from the germline V gene. V trimming: 3 bases; J trimming: 1 base; junction bases outside the gene matches: 9. CDR3 sequence: CASSPPGQGFGNTEAFF. In DNA, the CDR3 is TGTGCCAGCTCACCGCCGGGACAGGGTTTTGGGAACACTGAAGCTTTCTTT.

This clone was detected only a few times. The chain links TRBV9 to TRBJ1-3; D is possibly TRBD1 (6 bases). CDR3 length: 13 residues. The V end lost 4 bases, the J end lost 6 bases, and 11 bases lay between the germline ends. Per the germline V gene, CDR1 is SGDLS and CDR2 is YYNGEE. The CDR3 loop is CASSPSGVNTIYF. The CDR3 coding sequence is TGTGCCAGCAGCCCTTCAGGGGTAAACACCATATATTTT. Full variable domain (missing parts from reference TRBV9 and TRBJ1-3): DSGVTQTPKHLITATGQRVTLRCSPRSGDLSVYWYQQSLDQGLQFLIQYYNGEERAKGNILERFSAQQFPDLHSELNLSSLELGDSALYFCASSPSGVNTIYFGEGSWLTVV.

The rearrangement joins TRBV5-4 to TRBJ2-7; 9 bases agree with TRBD2. Trimming cost V 4 bases and J 3 bases; bases outside gene matches: 23. Germline lookup yields CDR1 SGHNT and CDR2 YYREEE (reference sequence). This CDR3 has 20 residues. This CDR3 reads CASSHDWDEREALGGYEQYF. For the CDR3, the DNA is TGTGCCAGCAGCCACGACTGGGATGAGCGGGAGGCCCTTGGGGGCTACGAGCAGTACTTC.

The rearrangement uses TRBV28 and TRBJ2-7; 9 positions agree with TRBD1. Germline V gives CDR1 MDHEN, CDR2 SYDVKM. CDR3 length equals 15 residues. The trim removed 6 bases at V and 2 bases at J, leaving 8 bases unmatched. CDR3: CASRAGGQGAYEQYF. CDR3 DNA sequence: TGTGCCAGCAGGGCCGGGGGACAGGGTGCCTACGAGCAGTACTTC.

V is TRBV28 and J is TRBJ2-1; 9 bases match TRBD2. This CDR3 region has 16 residues. Looked up from germline, CDR1 is MDHEN and CDR2 is SYDVKM. The trim removed 6 bases at V and 5 bases at J, leaving 11 bases unmatched. This CDR3 is CASSSPASGIHNEQFF. The CDR3 nucleotides read TGTGCCAGCAGCTCCCCGGCTAGCGGGATCCACAATGAGCAGTTCTTC.

Only a few counts were recorded for this clone. This sequence joins TRBV4-3 and TRBJ2-1, with TRBD2 matching 9 bases. After removal of 0 bases from V and 2 bases from J, the junction contained 8 bases not matched to a gene. CDR1 is LGHNA and CDR2 is YSLEER in the germline V gene. The CDR3 length is 18 residues. This CDR3 reads CASSQDLSLAGTYNEQFF. CDR3 bases: TGCGCCAGCAGCCAAGATCTTAGCCTAGCGGGGACCTACAATGAGCAGTTCTTC.

The chain employs TRBV5-1 and TRBJ2-1; 13 nucleotides agree with TRBD2. The V gene end was trimmed by 4 bases and the J gene end by 4 bases; junction bases not matched to a gene: 8. The CDR3 contains 17 residues. CDR1 is SGHRS, CDR2 YFSETQ, per germline. The CDR3 nucleotides are TGCGCCAGCAGCCCGGGGACTAGCGGGAAGCTATACAATGAGCAGTTCTTC. Translation gives CASSPGTSGKLYNEQFF.